The clone carrying this T cell receptor beta chain was found many times. This sample is part of a study of T cells in Graves' hyperthyroidism and ophthalmopathy. This CDR3 has 17 residues. Trimming took 6 bases from V and 0 from J, leaving 22 bases between them. Germline CDR1 DFQATT, CDR2 SNEGSKA (reference sequence). RNA transcripts gave rise to amplified TCR beta CDR3 regions. With the HTBI primer set, the TCR CDR3 went through a first round of RT-PCR. TCRdb used MiXCR to reprocess the multiplex PCR reads, holding one entry per CDR3 protein. The profile shows about 530,000 distinct CDR3 sequences, 17% of them singletons.

The sequenced sample consisted of blood. The chain joins TRBV20-1 to TRBJ2-3; either TRBD1 or TRBD2 may fit D (6 bases each). This receptor was obtained from a woman between 18 and 30 years old with Graves' ophthalmopathy. DNA for the CDR3: TGCAGTGCCCCATCCGAGTGGGGGGCACGGAGCACAGATACGCAGTATTTT. This sequence encodes CSAPSEWGARSTDTQYF.